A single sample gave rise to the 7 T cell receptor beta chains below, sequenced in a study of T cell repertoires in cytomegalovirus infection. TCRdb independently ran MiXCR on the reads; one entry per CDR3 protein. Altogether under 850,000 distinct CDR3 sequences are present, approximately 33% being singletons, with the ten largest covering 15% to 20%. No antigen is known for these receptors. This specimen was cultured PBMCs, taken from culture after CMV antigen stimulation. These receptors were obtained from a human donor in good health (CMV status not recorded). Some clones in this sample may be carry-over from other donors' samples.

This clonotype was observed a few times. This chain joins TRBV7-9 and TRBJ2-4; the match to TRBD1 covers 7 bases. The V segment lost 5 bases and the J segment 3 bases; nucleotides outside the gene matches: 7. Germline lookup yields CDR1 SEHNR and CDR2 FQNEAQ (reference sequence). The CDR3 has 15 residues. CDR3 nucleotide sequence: TGTGCCAGCAGCCCGGGACAGACGCACAAAAACATTCAGTACTTC. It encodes CASSPGQTHKNIQYF.

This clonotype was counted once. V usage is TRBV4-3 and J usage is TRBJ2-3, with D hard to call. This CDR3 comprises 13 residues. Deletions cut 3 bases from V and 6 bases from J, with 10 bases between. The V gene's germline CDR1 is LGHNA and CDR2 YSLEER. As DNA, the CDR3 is TGCGCCAGCAGCCATTTTAGTGGGGATACGCAGTATTTT. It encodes CASSHFSGDTQYF.

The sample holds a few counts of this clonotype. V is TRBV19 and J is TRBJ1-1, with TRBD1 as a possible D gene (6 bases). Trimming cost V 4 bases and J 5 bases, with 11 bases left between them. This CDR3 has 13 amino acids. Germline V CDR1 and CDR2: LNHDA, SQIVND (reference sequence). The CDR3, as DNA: TGTGCCAGTAGTAACAGGGAGAGGACTGAAGCTTTCTTT. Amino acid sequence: CASSNRERTEAFF.

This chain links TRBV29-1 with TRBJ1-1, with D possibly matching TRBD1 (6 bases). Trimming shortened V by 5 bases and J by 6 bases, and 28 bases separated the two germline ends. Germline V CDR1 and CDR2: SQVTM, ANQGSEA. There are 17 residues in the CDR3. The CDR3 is CSVSGEKKGNIFSEAFF. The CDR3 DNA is TGCAGCGTTTCAGGGGAAAAGAAGGGGAACATATTCTCTGAAGCTTTCTTT.

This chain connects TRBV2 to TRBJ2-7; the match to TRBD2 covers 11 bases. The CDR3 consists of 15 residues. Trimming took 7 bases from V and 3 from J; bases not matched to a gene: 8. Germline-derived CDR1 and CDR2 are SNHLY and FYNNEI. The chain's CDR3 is CASNLAGGPNYEQYF. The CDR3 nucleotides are TGTGCCAGCAATTTAGCGGGAGGGCCGAACTACGAGCAGTACTTC.

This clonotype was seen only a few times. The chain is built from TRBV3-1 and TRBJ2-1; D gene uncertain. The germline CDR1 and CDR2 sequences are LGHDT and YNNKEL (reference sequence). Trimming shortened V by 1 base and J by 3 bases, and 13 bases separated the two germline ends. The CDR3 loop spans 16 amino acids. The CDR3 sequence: CASSQVSPPSYNEQFF. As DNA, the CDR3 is TGTGCCAGCAGCCAAGTCTCCCCCCCCAGCTACAATGAGCAGTTCTTC.

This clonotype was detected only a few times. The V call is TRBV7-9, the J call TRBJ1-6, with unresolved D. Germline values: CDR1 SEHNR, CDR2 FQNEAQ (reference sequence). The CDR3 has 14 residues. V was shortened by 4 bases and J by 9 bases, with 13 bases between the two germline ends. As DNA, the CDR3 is TGTGCCAGCAGCTCAAATCGGGAGCTTTCACCCCTCCACTTT. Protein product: CASSSNRELSPLHF.